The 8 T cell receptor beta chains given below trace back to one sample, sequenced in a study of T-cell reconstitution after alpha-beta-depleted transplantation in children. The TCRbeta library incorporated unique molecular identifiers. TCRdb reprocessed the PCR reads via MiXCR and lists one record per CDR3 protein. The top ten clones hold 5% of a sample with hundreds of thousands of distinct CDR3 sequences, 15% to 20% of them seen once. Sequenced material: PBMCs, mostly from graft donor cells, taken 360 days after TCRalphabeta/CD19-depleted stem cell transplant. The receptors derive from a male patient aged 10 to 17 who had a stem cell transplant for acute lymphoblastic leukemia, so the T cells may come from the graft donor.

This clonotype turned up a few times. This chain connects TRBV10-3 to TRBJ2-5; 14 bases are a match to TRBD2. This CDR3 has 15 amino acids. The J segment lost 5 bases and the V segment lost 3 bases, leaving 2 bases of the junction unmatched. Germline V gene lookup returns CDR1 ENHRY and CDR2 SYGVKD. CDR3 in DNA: TGTGCCATCAGTGAAGGGACTAGCGGGAGCGAGACCCAGTACTTC. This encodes CAISEGTSGSETQYF.

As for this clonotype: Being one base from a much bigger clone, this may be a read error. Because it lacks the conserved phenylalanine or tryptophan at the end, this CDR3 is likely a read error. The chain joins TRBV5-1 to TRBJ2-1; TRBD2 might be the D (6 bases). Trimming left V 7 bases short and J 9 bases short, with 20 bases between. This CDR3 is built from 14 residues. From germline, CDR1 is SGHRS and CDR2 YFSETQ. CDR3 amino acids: CASLSGLRSGEQFL. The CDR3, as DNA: TGCGCCAGCCTTAGCGGACTCCGCTCGGGTGAGCAGTTCTTA.

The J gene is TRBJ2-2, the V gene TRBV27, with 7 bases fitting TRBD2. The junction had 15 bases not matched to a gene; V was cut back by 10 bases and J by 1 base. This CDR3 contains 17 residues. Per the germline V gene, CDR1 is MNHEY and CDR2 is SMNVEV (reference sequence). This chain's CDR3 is CATRSLVVAGNTGELFF. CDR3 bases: TGTGCCACCAGAAGCCTGGTAGTAGCGGGGAACACCGGGGAGCTGTTTTTT.

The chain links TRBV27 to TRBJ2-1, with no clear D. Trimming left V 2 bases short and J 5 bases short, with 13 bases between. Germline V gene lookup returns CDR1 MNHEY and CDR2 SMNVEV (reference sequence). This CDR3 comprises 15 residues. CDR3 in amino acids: CASSLRASWNNEQFF. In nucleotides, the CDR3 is TGTGCCAGCAGTTTAAGGGCTAGTTGGAACAATGAGCAGTTCTTC.

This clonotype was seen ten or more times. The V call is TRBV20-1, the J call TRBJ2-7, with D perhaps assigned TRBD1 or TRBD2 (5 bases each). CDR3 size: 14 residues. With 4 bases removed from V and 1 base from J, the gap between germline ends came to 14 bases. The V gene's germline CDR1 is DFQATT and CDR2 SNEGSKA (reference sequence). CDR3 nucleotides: TGCAGTGCTATATGGACTCCAGGGTCCTACGAGCAGTACTTC. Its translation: CSAIWTPGSYEQYF.

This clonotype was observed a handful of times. CDR3 sequence reads: CASSLSPDYYNEQFF. CDR3 nucleotide sequence: TGTGCCAGCAGCTTAAGCCCCGACTACTACAATGAGCAGTTCTTC. The V and J genes are TRBV7-3 and TRBJ2-1, with a weak D call TRBD2 (5 bases). CDR1 is SGHTA, CDR2 FQGTGA, per germline. The CDR3 totals 15 residues. V dropped 1 base and J dropped 3 bases, with 10 bases sitting between them.

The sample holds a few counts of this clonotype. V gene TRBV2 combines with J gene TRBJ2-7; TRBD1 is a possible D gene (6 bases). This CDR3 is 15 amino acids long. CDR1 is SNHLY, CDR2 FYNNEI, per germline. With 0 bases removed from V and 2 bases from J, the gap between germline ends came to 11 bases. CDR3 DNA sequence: TGTGCCAGCAGTGAAGCTACCACAGGGACCTACGAGCAGTACTTC. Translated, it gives CASSEATTGTYEQYF.

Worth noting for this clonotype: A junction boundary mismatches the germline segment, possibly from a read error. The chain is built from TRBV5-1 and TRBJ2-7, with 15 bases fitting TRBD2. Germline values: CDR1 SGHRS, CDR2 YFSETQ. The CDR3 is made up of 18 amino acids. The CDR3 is CASRLGLAGGSRSYEQYF. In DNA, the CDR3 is TGCGCCAGCAGATTGGGACTAGCGGGAGGCTCCCGGTCCTACGAGCAGTACTTC.